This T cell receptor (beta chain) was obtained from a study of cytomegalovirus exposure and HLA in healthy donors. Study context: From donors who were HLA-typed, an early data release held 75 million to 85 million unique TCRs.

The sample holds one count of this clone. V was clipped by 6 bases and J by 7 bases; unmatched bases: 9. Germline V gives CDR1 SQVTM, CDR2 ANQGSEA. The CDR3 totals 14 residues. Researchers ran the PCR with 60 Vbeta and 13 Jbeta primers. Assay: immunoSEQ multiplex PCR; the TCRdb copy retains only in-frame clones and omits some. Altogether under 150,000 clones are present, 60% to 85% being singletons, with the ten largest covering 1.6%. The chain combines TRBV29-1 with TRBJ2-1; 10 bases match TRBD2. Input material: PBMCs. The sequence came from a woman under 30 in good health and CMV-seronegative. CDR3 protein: CSVDERGGPNEQFF. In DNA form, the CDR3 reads TGCAGCGTCGATGAGCGGGGGGGGCCAAATGAGCAGTTCTTC.